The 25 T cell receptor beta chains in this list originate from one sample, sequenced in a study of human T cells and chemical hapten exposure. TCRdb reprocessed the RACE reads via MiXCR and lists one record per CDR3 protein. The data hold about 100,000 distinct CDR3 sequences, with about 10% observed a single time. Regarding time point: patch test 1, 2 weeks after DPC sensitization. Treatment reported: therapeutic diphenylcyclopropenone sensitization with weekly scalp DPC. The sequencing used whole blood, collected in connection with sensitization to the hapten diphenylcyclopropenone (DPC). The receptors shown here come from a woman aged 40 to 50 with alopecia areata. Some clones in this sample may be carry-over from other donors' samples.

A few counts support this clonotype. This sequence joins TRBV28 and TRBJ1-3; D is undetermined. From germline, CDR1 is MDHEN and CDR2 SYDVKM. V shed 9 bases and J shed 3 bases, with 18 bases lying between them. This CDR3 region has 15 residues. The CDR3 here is CASQGQRVVGNTIYF. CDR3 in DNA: TGTGCCAGTCAAGGGCAGAGGGTCGTTGGAAACACCATATATTTT.

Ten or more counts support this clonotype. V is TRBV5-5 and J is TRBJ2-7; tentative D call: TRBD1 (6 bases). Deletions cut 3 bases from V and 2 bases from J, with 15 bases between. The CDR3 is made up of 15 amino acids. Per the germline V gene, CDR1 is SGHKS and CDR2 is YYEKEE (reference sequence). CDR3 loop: CASSYPTGGAYEQYF. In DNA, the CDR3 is TGTGCCAGCAGCTATCCGACAGGTGGGGCCTACGAGCAGTACTTC.

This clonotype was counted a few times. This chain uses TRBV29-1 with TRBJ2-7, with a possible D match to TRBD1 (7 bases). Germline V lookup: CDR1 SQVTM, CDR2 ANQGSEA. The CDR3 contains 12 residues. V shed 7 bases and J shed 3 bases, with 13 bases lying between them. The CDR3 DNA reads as TGCAGCGCAGCAGGGGGGAACTACGAGCAGTACTTC. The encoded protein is CSAAGGNYEQYF.

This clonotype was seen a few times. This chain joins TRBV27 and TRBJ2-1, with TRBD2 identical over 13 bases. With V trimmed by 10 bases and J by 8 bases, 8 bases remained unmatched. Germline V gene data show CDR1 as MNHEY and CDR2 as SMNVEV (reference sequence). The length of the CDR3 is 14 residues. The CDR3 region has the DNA TGTGCCACCCTGGGACTAGCGGGGTCGGATGAGCAGTTCTTC. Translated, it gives CATLGLAGSDEQFF.

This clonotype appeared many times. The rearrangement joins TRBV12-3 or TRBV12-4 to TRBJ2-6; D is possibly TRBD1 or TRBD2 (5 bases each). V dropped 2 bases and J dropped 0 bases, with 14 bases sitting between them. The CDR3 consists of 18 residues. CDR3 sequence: CASSLRDADYSGANVLTF. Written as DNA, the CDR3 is TGTGCCAGCAGTTTAAGGGACGCAGATTACTCTGGGGCCAACGTCCTGACTTTC.

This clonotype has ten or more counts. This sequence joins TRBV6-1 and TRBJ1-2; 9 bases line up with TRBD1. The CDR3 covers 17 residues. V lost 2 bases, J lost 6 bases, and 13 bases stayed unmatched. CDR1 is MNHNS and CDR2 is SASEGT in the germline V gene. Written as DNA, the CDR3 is TGTGCCAGCAGTGAAATATATGGGAGACAGGGGGTCAATGGCTACACCTTC. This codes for CASSEIYGRQGVNGYTF.

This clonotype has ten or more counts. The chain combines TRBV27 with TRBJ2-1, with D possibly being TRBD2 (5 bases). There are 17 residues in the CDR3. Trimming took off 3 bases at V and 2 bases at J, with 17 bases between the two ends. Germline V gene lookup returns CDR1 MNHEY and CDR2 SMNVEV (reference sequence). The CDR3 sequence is CASSFWVAGRAYNEQFF. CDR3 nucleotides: TGTGCCAGCAGTTTCTGGGTCGCGGGCAGAGCCTACAATGAGCAGTTCTTC.

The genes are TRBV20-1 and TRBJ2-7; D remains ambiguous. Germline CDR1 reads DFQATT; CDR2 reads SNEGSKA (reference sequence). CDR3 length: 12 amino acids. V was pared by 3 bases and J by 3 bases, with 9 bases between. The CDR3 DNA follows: TGCAGTGCTAGTTTAAGAAACTACGAGCAGTACTTC. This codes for CSASLRNYEQYF.

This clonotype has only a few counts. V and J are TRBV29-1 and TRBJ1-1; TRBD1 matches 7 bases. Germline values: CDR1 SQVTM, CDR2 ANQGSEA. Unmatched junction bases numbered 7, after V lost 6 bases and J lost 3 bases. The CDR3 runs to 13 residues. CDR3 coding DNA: TGCAGCGTGGATACAGGGGTTTACACTGAAGCTTTCTTT. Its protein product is CSVDTGVYTEAFF.

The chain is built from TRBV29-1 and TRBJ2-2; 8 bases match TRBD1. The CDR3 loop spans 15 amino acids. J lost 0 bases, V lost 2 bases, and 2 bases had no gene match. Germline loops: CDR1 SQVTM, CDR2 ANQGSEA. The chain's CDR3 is CSVEQGAANTGELFF. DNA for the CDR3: TGCAGCGTTGAACAGGGGGCAGCGAACACCGGGGAGCTGTTTTTT.

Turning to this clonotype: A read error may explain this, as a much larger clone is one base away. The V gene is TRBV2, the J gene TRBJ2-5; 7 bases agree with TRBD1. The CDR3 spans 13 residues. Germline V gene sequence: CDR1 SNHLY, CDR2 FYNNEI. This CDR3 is CTSSYDRAKTQYF. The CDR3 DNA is TGTACCAGCAGTTATGACAGGGCTAAGACCCAGTACTTC. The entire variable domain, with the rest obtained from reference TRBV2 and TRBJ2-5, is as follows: EPEVTQTPSHQVTQMGQEVILRCVPISNHLYFYWYRQILGQKVEFLVSFYNNEISEKSEIFDDQFSVERPDGSNFTLKIRSTKLEDSAMYFCTSSYDRAKTQYFGPGTRLLVL.

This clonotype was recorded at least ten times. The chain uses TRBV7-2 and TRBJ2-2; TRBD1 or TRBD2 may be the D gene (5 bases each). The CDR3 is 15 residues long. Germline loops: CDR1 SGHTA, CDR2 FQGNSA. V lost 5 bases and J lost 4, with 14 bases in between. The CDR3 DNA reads TGTGCCAGCAGCAAATCGGGGCGTATCACCGGGGAGCTGTTTTTT. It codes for CASSKSGRITGELFF.

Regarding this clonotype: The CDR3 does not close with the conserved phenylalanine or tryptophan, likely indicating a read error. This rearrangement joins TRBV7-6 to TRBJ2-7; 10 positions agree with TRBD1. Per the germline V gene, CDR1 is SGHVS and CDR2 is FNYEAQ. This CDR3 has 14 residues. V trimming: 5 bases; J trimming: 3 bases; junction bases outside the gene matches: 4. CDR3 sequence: CASSPGTGDYEQYS. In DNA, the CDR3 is TGTGCCAGCAGCCCCGGGACAGGGGACTACGAGCAGTACTCC.

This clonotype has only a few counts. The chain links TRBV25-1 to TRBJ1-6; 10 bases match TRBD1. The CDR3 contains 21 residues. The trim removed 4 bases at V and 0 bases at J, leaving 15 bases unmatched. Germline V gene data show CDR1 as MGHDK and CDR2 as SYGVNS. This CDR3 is CASSVGTGAKRKDSYNSPLHF. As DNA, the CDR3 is TGTGCCAGCAGTGTTGGGACAGGGGCCAAACGGAAAGACTCCTATAATTCACCCCTCCACTTT.

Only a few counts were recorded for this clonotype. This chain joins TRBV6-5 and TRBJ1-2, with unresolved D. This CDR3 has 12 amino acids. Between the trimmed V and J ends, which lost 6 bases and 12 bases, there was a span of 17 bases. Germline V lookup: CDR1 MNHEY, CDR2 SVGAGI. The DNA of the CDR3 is TGTGCCAGCAGCACTCTTGCTGGCCCCCACACCTTC. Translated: CASSTLAGPHTF.

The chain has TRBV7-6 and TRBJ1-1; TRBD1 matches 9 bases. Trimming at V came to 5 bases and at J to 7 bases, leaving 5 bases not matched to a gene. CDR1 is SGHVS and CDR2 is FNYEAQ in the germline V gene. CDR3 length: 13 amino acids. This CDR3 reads CASSPDRGYEAFF. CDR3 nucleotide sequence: TGTGCCAGCAGCCCCGACAGGGGGTATGAAGCTTTCTTT.

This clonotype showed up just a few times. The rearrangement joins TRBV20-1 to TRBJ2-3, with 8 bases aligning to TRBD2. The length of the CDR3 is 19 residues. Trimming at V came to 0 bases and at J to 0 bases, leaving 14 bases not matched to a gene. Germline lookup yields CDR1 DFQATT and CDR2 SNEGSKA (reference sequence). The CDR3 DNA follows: TGCAGTGCTAGAGATACCCTACGGGGGGGCCCCGGGAGCACAGATACGCAGTATTTT. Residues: CSARDTLRGGPGSTDTQYF.

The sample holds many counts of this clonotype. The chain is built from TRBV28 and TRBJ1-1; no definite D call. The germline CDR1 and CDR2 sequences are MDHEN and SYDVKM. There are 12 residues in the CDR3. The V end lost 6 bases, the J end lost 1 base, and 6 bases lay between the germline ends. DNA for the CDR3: TGTGCCAGCAGCCTAGAGAACACTGAAGCTTTCTTT. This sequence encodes CASSLENTEAFF.

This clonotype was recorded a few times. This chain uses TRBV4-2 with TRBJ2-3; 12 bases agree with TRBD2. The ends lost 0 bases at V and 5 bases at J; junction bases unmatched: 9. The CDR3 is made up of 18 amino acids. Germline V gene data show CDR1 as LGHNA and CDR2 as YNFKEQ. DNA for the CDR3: TGTGCCAGCAGCCAAGATCTGCCTAGCGGGGGGGCGATAGATACGCAGTATTTT. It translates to CASSQDLPSGGAIDTQYF.

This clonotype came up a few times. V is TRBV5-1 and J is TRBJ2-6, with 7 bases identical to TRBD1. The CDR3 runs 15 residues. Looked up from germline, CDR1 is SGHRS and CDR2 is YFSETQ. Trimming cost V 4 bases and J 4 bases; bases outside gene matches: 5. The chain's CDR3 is CASSADRAGANVLTF. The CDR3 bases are TGCGCCAGCAGCGCTGACAGGGCCGGGGCCAACGTCCTGACTTTC.

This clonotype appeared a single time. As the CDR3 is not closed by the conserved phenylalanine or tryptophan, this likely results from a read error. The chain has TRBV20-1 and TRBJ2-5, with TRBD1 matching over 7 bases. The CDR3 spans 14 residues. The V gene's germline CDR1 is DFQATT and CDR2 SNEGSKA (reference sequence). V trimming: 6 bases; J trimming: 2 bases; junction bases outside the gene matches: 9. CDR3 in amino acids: CSAVPGQLQETQYS. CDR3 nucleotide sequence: TGCAGTGCGGTCCCGGGACAGTTGCAAGAGACCCAGTACTCC.

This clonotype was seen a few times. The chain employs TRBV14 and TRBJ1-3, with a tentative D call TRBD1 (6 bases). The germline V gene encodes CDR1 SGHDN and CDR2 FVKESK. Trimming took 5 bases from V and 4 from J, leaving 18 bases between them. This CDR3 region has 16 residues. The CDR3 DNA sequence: TGTGCCAGCAGCTCAAACAGGGAGAAAATGGGAAACACCATATATTTT. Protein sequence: CASSSNREKMGNTIYF.

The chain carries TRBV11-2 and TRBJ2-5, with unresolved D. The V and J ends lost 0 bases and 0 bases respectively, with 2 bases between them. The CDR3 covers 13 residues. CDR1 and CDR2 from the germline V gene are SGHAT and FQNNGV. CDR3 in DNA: TGTGCCAGCAGCTTAGACAACCAAGAGACCCAGTACTTC. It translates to CASSLDNQETQYF.

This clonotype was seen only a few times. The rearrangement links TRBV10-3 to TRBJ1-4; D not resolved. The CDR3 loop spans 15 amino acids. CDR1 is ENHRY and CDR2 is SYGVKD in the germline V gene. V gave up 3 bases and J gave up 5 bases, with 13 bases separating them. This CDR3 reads CAISDSGLKNEKLFF. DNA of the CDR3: TGTGCCATCAGTGATTCCGGACTGAAGAATGAAAAACTGTTTTTT.

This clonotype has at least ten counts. CDR3 in amino acids: CSVDGQGSYNEQFF. Written as DNA, the CDR3 is TGCAGCGTTGACGGGCAGGGGTCTTACAATGAGCAGTTCTTC. The chain couples TRBV29-1 to TRBJ2-1, with a possible D match to TRBD1 (6 bases). The CDR3 loop spans 14 amino acids. The V gene lost 3 bases and the J gene lost 4 bases, with 13 bases spanning the gap. Germline CDR1 is SQVTM and CDR2 is ANQGSEA.